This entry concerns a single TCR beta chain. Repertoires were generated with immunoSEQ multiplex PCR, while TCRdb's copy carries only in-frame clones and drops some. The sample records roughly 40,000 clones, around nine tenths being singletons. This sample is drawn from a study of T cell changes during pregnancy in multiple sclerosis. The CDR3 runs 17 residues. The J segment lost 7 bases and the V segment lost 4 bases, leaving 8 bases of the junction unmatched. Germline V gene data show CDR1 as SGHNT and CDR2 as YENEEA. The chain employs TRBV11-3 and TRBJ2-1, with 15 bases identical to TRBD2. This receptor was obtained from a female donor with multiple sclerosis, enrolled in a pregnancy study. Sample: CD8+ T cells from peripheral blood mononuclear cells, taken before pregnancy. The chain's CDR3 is CASSSGLAGGPENEQFF. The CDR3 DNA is TGTGCCAGCAGCTCAGGACTAGCGGGAGGGCCTGAGAATGAGCAGTTCTTC. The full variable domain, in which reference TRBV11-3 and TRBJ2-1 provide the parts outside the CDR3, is EAGVVQSPRYKIIEKKQPVAFWCNPISGHNTLYWYLQNLGQGPELLIRYENEEAVDDSQLPKDRFSAERLKGVDSTLKIQPAELGDSAVYLCASSSGLAGGPENEQFFGPGTRLTVL.